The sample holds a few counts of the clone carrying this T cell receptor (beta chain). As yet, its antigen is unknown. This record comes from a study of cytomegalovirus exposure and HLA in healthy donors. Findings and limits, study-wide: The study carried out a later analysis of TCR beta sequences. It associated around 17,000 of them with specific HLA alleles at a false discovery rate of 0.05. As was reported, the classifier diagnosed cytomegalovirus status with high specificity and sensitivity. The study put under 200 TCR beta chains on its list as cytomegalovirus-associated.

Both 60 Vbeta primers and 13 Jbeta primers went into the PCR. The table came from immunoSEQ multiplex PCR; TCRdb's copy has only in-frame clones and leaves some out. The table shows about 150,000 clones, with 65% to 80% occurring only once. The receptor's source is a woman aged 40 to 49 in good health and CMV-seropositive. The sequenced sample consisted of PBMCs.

The CDR3 protein is CASSVGGRVSTDTQYF. The CDR3 region has the DNA TGTGCCAGCAGCGTCGGGGGAAGGGTGAGCACAGATACGCAGTATTTT. This chain links TRBV9 with TRBJ2-3; possible D gene TRBD2, 6 bases. Between the trimmed V and J ends, which lost 2 bases and 0 bases, there was a span of 13 bases. Germline V gene data show CDR1 as SGDLS and CDR2 as YYNGEE. CDR3 length equals 16 residues.